This is a list of T cell receptor beta chains from one sample in a study of OX40 agonist ivuxolimab in advanced cancers. Sequencing used immunoSEQ multiplex PCR; TCRdb keeps in-frame clones, though not all of them. In the table there are about 38,000 clones, roughly 80% of which are singletons. The source material was CD4+ or CD8+ T cells sorted from blood, sampled in a trial of the OX40 agonist ivuxolimab. These receptor sequences come from an adult with an advanced solid tumor such as melanoma, head and neck, liver or kidney cancer. Both conserved end residues are part of each CDR3. The D gene is left open where the match is weak. Clone size is given for some rows only: seen once, a few or many times, or a class if the clone is expanded.

v_gene	j_gene	abundance	d_gene	CDR3nt	CDR3aa
TRBV28	TRBJ2-2	once	TRBD1	TGTGCCAGCAGTCGGACAGGGAGGAACACCGGGGAGCTGTTTTTT	CASSRTGRNTGELFF
TRBV7-2	TRBJ1-2	NA	NA	TGTGCCAGCAGCCCGGCCGTTTGGGGCTACACCTTC	CASSPAVWGYTF
TRBV10-1	TRBJ2-5	once	TRBD1	TGCGCCAGCAGTGACGGGACAGGATCTATCCGGACCCAGTACTTC	CASSDGTGSIRTQYF
TRBV28	TRBJ1-5	NA	NA	TGTGCCAGCAGTCTAGACACAAGCATCGCTCAGCCCCAGCATTTT	CASSLDTSIAQPQHF
TRBV5-1	TRBJ2-6	NA	NA	TGCGCCAGCAGCTTGGAACATCTTGGGGCCAACGTCCTGACTTTC	CASSLEHLGANVLTF
TRBV11-3	TRBJ1-2	NA	TRBD1	TGTGCCAGCAGCAAGGGGACAGGGGACGGCTACACCTTC	CASSKGTGDGYTF
TRBV6-1	TRBJ2-5	NA	TRBD1	TGTGCCAGCAATAGGGACAGGGTTGAGTCCCAGTACTTC	CASNRDRVESQYF
TRBV7-8	TRBJ2-7	NA	NA	TGTGCCAGCAGCTTGAATCCGGGGCCGGGACTTTACGAGCAGTACTTC	CASSLNPGPGLYEQYF
TRBV11-2	TRBJ2-2	NA	TRBD2	TGTGCCAGCAGCTTAGGACTAGCGGGAGTGTCCGGGGAGCTGTTTTTT	CASSLGLAGVSGELFF
TRBV30	TRBJ1-1	few	TRBD1	TGTGCCTGGAGCAAGGGACAGACGATGACTGAAGCTTTCTTT	CAWSKGQTMTEAFF
TRBV2	TRBJ2-7	few	TRBD2	TGTGCCAGCCGGACTAGCTCCTACGAGCAGTACTTC	CASRTSSYEQYF
TRBV29-1	TRBJ2-7	NA	TRBD1	TGCAGCGTCTGGACAGGGAGCTACGAGCAGTACTTC	CSVWTGSYEQYF
TRBV11-2	TRBJ2-7	NA	TRBD2	TGTGCCAGCAGCTTTATCGGGAGGACCTACGAGCAGTACTTC	CASSFIGRTYEQYF
TRBV1	TRBJ2-7	once	NA	TGCACCAGCAGCCCCGCGGGGCTAGCGGGAGACGAGCAGTACTTC	CTSSPAGLAGDEQYF
TRBV30	TRBJ2-7	NA	TRBD2	TGTGCCTGGAGTGTACCTCTGGCGGGAGGGCCCTACGAGCAGTACTTC	CAWSVPLAGGPYEQYF
TRBV19	TRBJ1-2	NA	NA	TGTGCCAGTAGTCTGGGGCAGGGTGACGGCTACACCTTC	CASSLGQGDGYTF
TRBV7-8	TRBJ2-3	NA	NA	TGTGCCAGCAGCTTAGTCGACGTTCCAGATACGCAGTATTTT	CASSLVDVPDTQYF
TRBV25-1	TRBJ2-7	once	NA	TGTGCCAGCAGCCCATCGAACCGTGGCTCCTACGAGCAGTACTTC	CASSPSNRGSYEQYF
TRBV21-1	TRBJ1-5	NA	NA	TGTGCCAGCAGCGCCGAGGACAGGGCCGATCAGCCCCAGCATTTT	CASSAEDRADQPQHF
TRBV29-1	TRBJ2-3	NA	NA	TGCAGCGTTGAAGGTAGGGCCAGGGCCACAGATACGCAGTATTTT	CSVEGRARATDTQYF
TRBV28	TRBJ2-7	NA	NA	TGTGCCAGCAGTTCCCCGGACACGGCCTACGAGCAGTACTTC	CASSSPDTAYEQYF
TRBV28	TRBJ2-7	NA	NA	TGTGCCAGCAGTTTCCTCGGGAGCTCCTACGAGCAGTACTTC	CASSFLGSSYEQYF
TRBV30	TRBJ1-3	NA	NA	TGTGCCTGGGGCGGAGGGGTCTCTGGAAACACCATATATTTT	CAWGGGVSGNTIYF
TRBV10-3	TRBJ2-1	NA	TRBD2	TGTGCCATCAGGGACGTAGCGGGAGGCTCCTACAATGAGCAGTTCTTC	CAIRDVAGGSYNEQFF
TRBV6-1	TRBJ1-3	NA	NA	TGTGCCAGCAGTGTTAGGGGGAGTGGAAACACCATATATTTT	CASSVRGSGNTIYF
TRBV7-2	TRBJ2-5	NA	NA	TGTGCCAGCAGCTCCAAAGAGACCCAGTACTTC	CASSSKETQYF
TRBV6-1	TRBJ2-7	NA	TRBD1	TGTGCCAGCAGTGAGGGGACAGTCTCCTACGAGCAGTACTTC	CASSEGTVSYEQYF
TRBV14	TRBJ2-7	NA	NA	TGTGCCAGCAGCCAAGTAGGACACCTACCCTTCGGCGAGCAGTACTTC	CASSQVGHLPFGEQYF
TRBV19	TRBJ1-5	NA	TRBD1	TGTGCCAGTAGGGATGGACAGGGCAGGTATCAGCCCCAGCATTTT	CASRDGQGRYQPQHF
TRBV7-9	TRBJ2-5	NA	TRBD2	TGTGCCAGCAGCGATCTAGCGGGAGTAGAGACCCAGTACTTC	CASSDLAGVETQYF
TRBV7-6	TRBJ2-5	NA	NA	TGTGCCAGCAGCTTAGACAGGGATGAGACCCAGTACTTC	CASSLDRDETQYF
TRBV29-1	TRBJ2-3	once	TRBD2	TGCAGCGTTGATTTTTACGGACGAAAAAGTGGGACTAGCGCGGGCACAGATACGCAGTATTTT	CSVDFYGRKSGTSAGTDTQYF
TRBV5-1	TRBJ2-5	NA	TRBD1	TGCGCCAGCAGCCCCGGGACAGCCCAAGAGACCCAGTACTTC	CASSPGTAQETQYF
TRBV9	TRBJ2-1	NA	TRBD1	TGTGCCAGCAGCGCTTTGACAGGGAGAAATGAGCAGTTCTTC	CASSALTGRNEQFF
TRBV5-6	TRBJ2-1	NA	NA	TGTGCCAGCAGCTTTAGTTCTCTCCAGTTCTTC	CASSFSSLQFF
TRBV28	TRBJ2-7	NA	NA	TGTGCCAGCAGTCTCCAGGTCCTCGCAAGGGAGCAGTACTTC	CASSLQVLAREQYF
TRBV6-5	TRBJ2-7	NA	NA	TGTGCCAGCAGTTACTCGAGTAAGGGGTGGGAGCAGTACTTC	CASSYSSKGWEQYF
TRBV5-1	TRBJ2-2	NA	NA	TGCGCCAGCAGCCCGGGACCCAGGAACACCGGGGAGCTGTTTTTT	CASSPGPRNTGELFF
TRBV20-1	TRBJ2-5	few	NA	TGCAGTGCTAGAAGAGAGACCCAGTACTTC	CSARRETQYF
TRBV7-2	TRBJ1-1	NA	NA	TGTGCCAGCAGCTTTAGCTGGGGAGCCACTGAAGCTTTCTTT	CASSFSWGATEAFF
TRBV29-1	TRBJ1-2	NA	NA	TGCAGCGTTGAGTTAAACAGAGGTGATGGCTACACCTTC	CSVELNRGDGYTF
TRBV28	TRBJ1-2	NA	NA	TGTGCCAGCAGTTTGTCACAGGTTCCCTATGGCTACACCTTC	CASSLSQVPYGYTF
TRBV9	TRBJ1-4	NA	NA	TGTGCCAGCAGCGTAGAAGGGTGGGATGAAAAACTGTTTTTT	CASSVEGWDEKLFF
TRBV7-8	TRBJ2-5	NA	NA	TGTGCCAGCAGCTTCCCGCAGGGGAGAGAGACCCAGTACTTC	CASSFPQGRETQYF
TRBV7-2	TRBJ1-2	few	NA	TGTGCCAGCAGCTTAGGGGCAGGCTATGGCTACACCTTC	CASSLGAGYGYTF